This T cell receptor (beta chain) was captured in a study of T cell repertoires in cytomegalovirus infection. Looking at the study overall: CMV infection and matching HLA type were both indicated by public TCR beta signatures.

Trimming cost V 2 bases and J 8 bases; bases outside gene matches: 19. CDR1 is LNHDA and CDR2 is SQIVND in the germline V gene (reference sequence). This CDR3 contains 19 residues. TCRdb recomputed calls from the reads with MiXCR, one row per CDR3 protein. The sample includes over 450,000 distinct CDR3 sequences, approximately 11% of them seen just once. With regard to this clonotype: Antigen: not known.

Study-level results: Summed public TCR beta family frequency identified CMV carriers bearing the relevant HLA. HLA-C-restricted CMV clonotypes gave the most frequent clonotype in two of eight donors.

This receptor was obtained from a human donor in good health (CMV status not recorded). Some clones in this sample may be carry-over from other donors' samples. The rearrangement uses TRBV19 and TRBJ2-1; 9 bases are a match to TRBD2. The sequenced material came from PBMCs. The CDR3 sequence: CASSIFPQLAGGHSDEQFF. The CDR3 DNA reads TGTGCCAGTAGTATATTCCCCCAACTAGCGGGCGGACATTCCGATGAGCAGTTCTTC.